The 8 T cell receptor beta chains reported below all come from one sample, sequenced in a study of blood T cell repertoires in COVID-19. The assay was immunoSEQ multiplex PCR, and TCRdb's table has in-frame clones only and misses some. The table has 200,000 to 250,000 clones, approximately 89% seen once. The sequenced sample was PBMCs or T cells enriched from blood (not recorded which). Receptors were obtained from a woman under 40 who had been exposed to COVID-19.

The chain combines TRBV28 with TRBJ1-5; TRBD1 matches 9 bases. Germline assignment: CDR1 MDHEN and CDR2 SYDVKM. This CDR3 spans 17 amino acids. V lost 4 bases to trimming and J lost 1 base; unmatched junction nucleotides: 8. CDR3 DNA: TGTGCCAGCAGTTGCGGACAGGGGCTTCAGAGCAATCAGCCCCAGCATTTT. It translates to CASSCGQGLQSNQPQHF.

The chain uses TRBV11-3 and TRBJ2-1, with 10 bases identical to TRBD2. Germline CDR1 SGHNT, CDR2 YENEEA. V shed 6 bases, J shed 7 bases, and the junction held 6 bases outside the gene matches. This CDR3 spans 14 amino acids. The CDR3, as DNA: TGTGCCAGCAGTAAGCGGGAGGGCCGGAATGAGCAGTTCTTC. Amino acid sequence: CASSKREGRNEQFF.

This chain uses TRBV5-8 with TRBJ1-5; 7 nucleotides line up with TRBD1. The CDR3 loop spans 16 amino acids. Germline V gene data show CDR1 as SGHTS and CDR2 as YDEGEE. V lost 1 base and J lost 4; bases outside the gene matches: 8. The CDR3 is CASSLKTGPLNQPQHF. The CDR3 nucleotides are TGTGCCAGCAGCTTGAAGACAGGGCCCCTGAATCAGCCCCAGCATTTT.

V and J are TRBV6-5 and TRBJ1-1; D gene uncertain. Germline loops: CDR1 MNHEY, CDR2 SVGAGI. V was trimmed by 4 bases and J by 1 base, leaving 7 bases between them. The CDR3 is 13 amino acids. CDR3 sequence: CASSLGRNTEAFF. CDR3 bases: TGTGCCAGCAGTTTAGGGAGGAACACTGAAGCTTTCTTT.

The gene calls are TRBV9 and TRBJ2-7; 7 bases match TRBD2. Unmatched junction bases numbered 8, after V lost 0 bases and J lost 2 bases. Germline-derived CDR1 and CDR2 are SGDLS and YYNGEE. The CDR3 extends over 16 amino acids. CDR3 in amino acids: CASSVDPGLVTYEQYF. The CDR3 region has the DNA TGTGCCAGCAGCGTAGACCCTGGACTAGTAACCTACGAGCAGTACTTC.

The J gene is TRBJ2-1, the V gene TRBV14; D unresolved. Trimming removed 4 bases at V and 0 bases at J, with 19 bases between. CDR1 and CDR2 (germline): SGHDN, FVKESK. CDR3 length: 18 residues. The CDR3 DNA reads as TGTGCCAGCAGCCTGAACGAGCTGTTTGTTAGCTCCTACAATGAGCAGTTCTTC. Translated: CASSLNELFVSSYNEQFF. The whole variable domain, filled in from reference TRBV14 and TRBJ2-1, reads EAGVTQFPSHSVIEKGQTVTLRCDPISGHDNLYWYRRVMGKEIKFLLHFVKESKQDESGMPNNRFLAERTGGTYSTLKVQPAELEDSGVYFCASSLNELFVSSYNEQFFGPGTRLTVL.

V usage is TRBV27 and J usage is TRBJ1-1; no clear D gene. V gave up 6 bases and J gave up 0 bases, with 8 bases separating them. The germline gives CDR1 MNHEY, CDR2 SMNVEV (reference sequence). This CDR3 has 13 amino acids. CDR3 nucleotides: TGTGCCAGCAGGAGGGAACTGAACACTGAAGCTTTCTTT. Translation gives CASRRELNTEAFF.

The gene calls are TRBV19 and TRBJ2-7, with D possibly being TRBD1 (5 bases). The length of the CDR3 is 12 residues. Trimming pared 5 bases from V and 3 bases from J, leaving 8 bases between. Germline values: CDR1 LNHDA, CDR2 SQIVND (reference sequence). CDR3: CASSSGIYEQYF. The CDR3, as DNA: TGTGCCAGTAGTTCAGGGATCTACGAGCAGTACTTC.